This entry lists 20 T cell receptor beta chains sequenced from one sample in a study of Graves' ophthalmopathy and Graves' hyperthyroidism. From RNA, the CDR3 regions of TCR beta chains were amplified and sequenced. The first round was an RT-PCR with HTBI primers, and the second round was a multiplex PCR. TCRdb redid the calling of the multiplex PCR reads with MiXCR, one entry per CDR3 protein. Of about 390,000 distinct CDR3 sequences listed, 17% were seen once; the top ten hold 2.4%. Specimen: peripheral blood. These receptors all come from an adult woman with stable Graves' hyperthyroidism.

The CDR3 sequence is CASRMAGRAYEQYF. The DNA for the CDR3 is TGTGCCAGTAGGATGGCCGGGAGAGCCTACGAGCAGTACTTC. The gene calls are TRBV19 and TRBJ2-7; tentatively, D is TRBD2 (6 bases). Germline lookup yields CDR1 LNHDA and CDR2 SQIVND (reference sequence). This CDR3 has 14 residues. V lost 6 bases and J lost 2, with 14 bases in between.

There are many counts of this clonotype. This chain uses TRBV5-4 with TRBJ2-7, with TRBD2 matching 9 bases. The CDR3 sequence is 15 residues long. CDR1 and CDR2 from the germline V gene are SGHNT and YYREEE (reference sequence). J was trimmed by 3 bases and V by 4 bases; bases with no gene match: 8. CDR3 coding DNA: TGTGCCAGCAGCCCAACGGAGCGGGAGGACTACGAGCAGTACTTC. This codes for CASSPTEREDYEQYF.

This clonotype was observed many times. This chain uses TRBV10-3 with TRBJ1-2, with a possible D match to TRBD1 (5 bases). There are 14 residues in the CDR3. From germline, CDR1 is ENHRY and CDR2 SYGVKD. Trimming left V 0 bases short and J 3 bases short, with 8 bases between. The CDR3 nucleotides read TGTGCCATCAGTGAGTCGAGCAGGGACTATGGCTACACCTTC. Translating it yields CAISESSRDYGYTF.

This clonotype has a count of ten or more. This sequence joins TRBV16 and TRBJ2-5; tentative D call: TRBD1 (5 bases). Deletions cut 0 bases from V and 5 bases from J, with 7 bases between. The V gene's germline CDR1 is KGHSY and CDR2 FQNENV. The length of the CDR3 is 13 residues. The CDR3 spells CASSQSKGETQYF. As DNA, the CDR3 is TGTGCCAGCAGCCAATCGAAGGGGGAGACCCAGTACTTC. Variable domain in full (rest from reference TRBV16 and TRBJ2-5): GEEVAQTPKHLVRGEGQKAKLYCAPIKGHSYVFWYQQVLKNEFKFLISFQNENVFDETGMPKERFSAKCLPNSPCSLEIQATKLEDSAVYFCASSQSKGETQYFGPGTRLLVL.

The chain is built from TRBV9 and TRBJ1-2; the match to TRBD1 covers 7 bases. CDR1 is SGDLS and CDR2 is YYNGEE in the germline V gene. Unmatched junction bases numbered 7, after V lost 3 bases and J lost 8 bases. The CDR3 contains 13 residues. The CDR3 sequence: CASSGEGALGYTF. The CDR3 nucleotides read TGTGCCAGCAGCGGAGAGGGGGCTCTGGGCTACACCTTC.

This clonotype was seen at least ten times. CDR3 DNA sequence: TGTGCCTGGAATGACGGTATGACCTACGAGCAGTACTTC. Amino acids: CAWNDGMTYEQYF. The chain carries TRBV30 and TRBJ2-7; D gene ambiguous. Germline V gene lookup returns CDR1 GTSNPN and CDR2 SVGIG (reference sequence). V dropped 4 bases and J dropped 2 bases, with 12 bases sitting between them. This CDR3 has 13 amino acids.

Only a few counts were recorded for this clonotype. The V call is TRBV11-2, the J call TRBJ2-7; D might be TRBD1 or TRBD2, each matching 5 bases. Trimming left V 2 bases short and J 2 bases short, with 16 bases between. This CDR3 has 16 amino acids. The germline CDR1 and CDR2 sequences are SGHAT and FQNNGV. The CDR3 nucleotides read TGTGCCAGCAGCTTAATGGCTAGCCCGGGGCCCTACGAGCAGTACTTC. Translating gives CASSLMASPGPYEQYF.

Many counts were recorded for this clonotype. The chain combines TRBV28 with TRBJ2-7; the D call may be TRBD1 or TRBD2 (7 bases each). Trimming shortened V by 8 bases and J by 2 bases, and 22 bases separated the two germline ends. The CDR3 has 16 amino acids. Germline CDR1 is MDHEN and CDR2 is SYDVKM. The CDR3 reads CASDRPTGRGPYEQYF. CDR3 nucleotides: TGTGCCAGCGACCGGCCCACAGGGAGGGGGCCCTACGAGCAGTACTTC.

This clonotype was seen at least ten times. The chain combines TRBV29-1 with TRBJ1-2; D gene unclear. V gave up 6 bases and J gave up 4 bases, with 18 bases separating them. Looked up from germline, CDR1 is SQVTM and CDR2 is ANQGSEA. This CDR3 is built from 14 residues. CDR3 sequence reads: CSVAFEGPLYGYTF. The CDR3, as DNA: TGCAGCGTGGCCTTTGAAGGACCGCTCTATGGCTACACCTTC.

This clonotype was found many times. The V and J genes are TRBV2 and TRBJ1-6, with a possible D match to TRBD1 (5 bases). Germline-derived CDR1 and CDR2 are SNHLY and FYNNEI. This CDR3 region has 16 residues. V was cut by 6 bases and J by 6 bases, with 18 bases left in between. The CDR3 is CASSLESGTVNSPLHF. For the CDR3, the DNA is TGTGCCAGCAGCCTGGAATCCGGGACGGTTAATTCACCCCTCCACTTT.

V and J are TRBV7-6 and TRBJ2-5, with D unresolved. V was cut by 4 bases and J by 5 bases, with 8 bases left in between. CDR3 length equals 12 residues. CDR1 and CDR2 (germline): SGHVS, FNYEAQ. CDR3 in amino acids: CASSYDSETQYF. DNA of the CDR3: TGTGCCAGCAGCTATGATTCGGAGACCCAGTACTTC.

Many counts were recorded for this clonotype. J is TRBJ2-2 and V is TRBV20-1; 8 positions agree with TRBD1. The germline CDR1 and CDR2 sequences are DFQATT and SNEGSKA (reference sequence). The CDR3 spans 15 residues. Unmatched junction bases numbered 9, after V lost 3 bases and J lost 6 bases. Here the CDR3 DNA reads TGCAGTGCTAGTAAAGGACAGGGAATCGCCGGGGAGCTGTTTTTT. Amino acids: CSASKGQGIAGELFF.

This clonotype was recorded at least ten times. This sequence joins TRBV15 and TRBJ2-5; weak D call: TRBD1 (6 bases). This CDR3 is 16 amino acids long. The germline CDR1 and CDR2 sequences are LNHNV and YYDKDF (reference sequence). V lost 6 bases, J lost 2 bases, and 19 bases lay in between. CDR3 region: CATSKDPGTLQETQYF. CDR3 nucleotides: TGTGCCACCAGTAAAGACCCCGGGACACTTCAAGAGACCCAGTACTTC.

This clonotype was counted between two and nine times. The V gene is TRBV4-1, the J gene TRBJ2-7; no clear D. Germline V gene lookup returns CDR1 MGHRA and CDR2 YSYEKL. Trimming removed 4 bases at V and 6 bases at J, with 16 bases between. The CDR3 is 14 amino acids. The CDR3 reads CASSLRLESGEQYF. The CDR3 region has the DNA TGCGCCAGCAGCCTACGACTGGAGTCTGGCGAGCAGTACTTC.

Ten or more counts support this clonotype. The chain couples TRBV7-8 to TRBJ1-2; maybe TRBD1 (5 bases). With 5 bases removed from V and 0 bases from J, the gap between germline ends came to 19 bases. The CDR3 runs 17 residues. Germline CDR1 and CDR2: SGHVS and FQNEAQ. The CDR3 sequence: CASSPTAGAPANYGYTF. CDR3 nucleotide sequence: TGTGCCAGCAGCCCTACTGCCGGGGCCCCCGCTAACTATGGCTACACCTTC.

This clonotype was found many times. The V gene is TRBV3-1, the J gene TRBJ2-7, with a weak D call TRBD2 (5 bases). Germline V gene data show CDR1 as LGHDT and CDR2 as YNNKEL (reference sequence). V shed 0 bases and J shed 5 bases, with 11 bases lying between them. The CDR3 runs 14 residues. Written as DNA, the CDR3 is TGTGCCAGCAGCCAAGACGGGGAGAGCGACGAGCAGTACTTC. Its translation is CASSQDGESDEQYF.

This clonotype was picked up many times. The chain joins TRBV3-1 to TRBJ2-7; either TRBD1 or TRBD2 may supply D (5 bases each). V gave up 5 bases and J gave up 2 bases, with 19 bases separating them. Looked up from germline, CDR1 is LGHDT and CDR2 is YNNKEL (reference sequence). This CDR3 contains 16 residues. Here the CDR3 reads CASSKSFGASTYEQYF. CDR3 nucleotides: TGTGCCAGCAGCAAGAGTTTCGGGGCTAGCACCTACGAGCAGTACTTC.

Regarding this clonotype: One end of the junction varies from germline; a read error may be responsible. CDR3 sequence reads: CASSASGGSNQLQHF. The CDR3 nucleotides read TGCGCCAGCAGTGCATCCGGGGGAAGCAATCAGCTCCAGCATTTT. V and J are TRBV10-2 and TRBJ1-5, with a possible D match to TRBD1 (5 bases). CDR1 and CDR2 from the germline V gene are WSHSY and SAAADI. The CDR3 contains 15 residues.

This clonotype showed up many times. The CDR3 loop reads CASSPVVDGNYGYTF. The CDR3 bases are TGTGCCAGCAGCCCCGTTGTGGACGGAAACTATGGCTACACCTTC. The V and J genes are TRBV5-6 and TRBJ1-2; no definite D call. Germline V gene sequence: CDR1 SGHDT, CDR2 YYEEEE. CDR3 length: 15 amino acids. V dropped 4 bases and J dropped 2 bases, with 15 bases sitting between them.

This clonotype has a count of ten or more. The CDR3 is CASSSRLRQGPYEQYF. The CDR3 DNA reads TGTGCCAGCAGCTCACGTTTAAGACAGGGCCCCTACGAGCAGTACTTC. The rearrangement uses TRBV7-2 and TRBJ2-7; 7 bases align to TRBD1. The V gene's germline CDR1 is SGHTA and CDR2 FQGNSA. This CDR3 is built from 16 residues. The V segment lost 4 bases and the J segment 2 bases; nucleotides outside the gene matches: 11.